This paragraph reports one T cell receptor beta chain. Trimming took 1 base from V and 4 from J; bases not matched to a gene: 7. Germline V gene sequence: CDR1 LGHNA, CDR2 YNFKEQ. This CDR3 contains 17 residues. A single record per CDR3 protein comes from TCRdb applying MiXCR to the RT-PCR reads. There are more than 550,000 distinct CDR3 sequences in the sample; over 12% occur only once, and about 3.9% lies in the top ten. Specimen: memory CD4+ T cells from blood. The receptor was isolated from a female donor in good health, serving as a healthy control. This sequence joins TRBV4-2 and TRBJ2-5; 12 positions agree with TRBD2. Here the CDR3 DNA reads TGTGCCAGCAGCCAAGCCCTAGCGGGAGGGCCCGTAGAGACCCAGTACTTC. Residues: CASSQALAGGPVETQYF.